The next 6 T cell receptor beta chains were all read from a single sample in a study of T cell repertoires in cytomegalovirus infection. Antigens of these TCRs are unknown. TCRdb processed the reads anew with MiXCR; each CDR3 protein has one entry. The sample lists roughly 110,000 distinct CDR3 sequences; around 10% were seen once. Sequencing input: PBMCs, sequenced either directly or after in vitro stimulation (not recorded which). Receptors were obtained from a human donor in good health (CMV status not recorded). Some clones in this sample may be carry-over from other donors' samples.

This clonotype was counted ten times or more. The chain carries TRBV7-2 and TRBJ2-3, with D possibly called TRBD1 or TRBD2 (5 bases each). The CDR3 length is 15 residues. Germline CDR1 SGHTA, CDR2 FQGNSA. V shed 0 bases and J shed 5 bases, with 12 bases lying between them. The CDR3 nucleotides read TGTGCCAGCAGCTTAGCACGGCCGAGGGGAGATACGCAGTATTTT. The encoded protein is CASSLARPRGDTQYF.

This clonotype was counted between two and nine times. The chain couples TRBV5-1 to TRBJ2-3; 9 bases map to TRBD2. Per the germline V gene, CDR1 is SGHRS and CDR2 is YFSETQ. The ends lost 6 bases at V and 1 base at J; junction bases unmatched: 3. CDR3 length: 14 residues. As DNA, the CDR3 is TGCGCCAGCACCAGGACTAGCGGCACAGATACGCAGTATTTT. Encoded protein: CASTRTSGTDTQYF.

This clonotype came up a few times. The J gene is TRBJ1-1, the V gene TRBV12-3 or TRBV12-4; 10 nucleotides agree with TRBD1. Trimming cost V 4 bases and J 1 base; bases outside gene matches: 3. The CDR3 has 15 amino acids. DNA for the CDR3: TGTGCCAGCAGTTGGACAGGGGGAGGGAACACTGAAGCTTTCTTT. Translating it yields CASSWTGGGNTEAFF.

This sequence joins TRBV10-3 and TRBJ2-3; no clear D gene. Trimming cost V 10 bases and J 4 bases, with 15 bases left between them. The CDR3 has 13 residues. The germline gives CDR1 ENHRY, CDR2 SYGVKD. The CDR3 DNA follows: TGTGCCACGCAGATCGATTCGTCAGATACGCAGTATTTT. This codes for CATQIDSSDTQYF.

This clonotype was counted only a few times. The chain employs TRBV29-1 and TRBJ2-2; 7 nucleotides align to TRBD2. The CDR3 length is 14 residues. Germline V gene data show CDR1 as SQVTM and CDR2 as ANQGSEA. The ends lost 7 bases at V and 0 bases at J; junction bases unmatched: 5. CDR3 amino acids: CSGSGASNTGELFF. DNA for the CDR3: TGCAGCGGGAGCGGGGCCTCGAACACCGGGGAGCTGTTTTTT.

This clonotype was picked up a small number of times. This chain connects TRBV23-1 to TRBJ2-6, with TRBD1 as a possible D gene (6 bases). TRBV23-1 qualifies as an ORF whose function is uncertain. This CDR3 is built from 19 residues. The V end was cut by 3 bases, the J end by 1 base, with 19 bases between. CDR3 region: CASSQGDIWKVSGANVLTF. The CDR3 region has the DNA TGCGCCAGCAGTCAGGGGGACATCTGGAAAGTATCTGGGGCCAACGTCCTGACTTTC.